This TCR beta chain was identified in a study of shared clonotypes between healthy human individuals. The study's findings and limits: In general, naive subsets displayed greater estimated richness than memory subsets did. Researchers sampled only blood; tissue repertoires likely differ.

Clones were read by immunoSEQ multiplex PCR, and TCRdb kept only the in-frame ones, dropping some. The sample includes 600,000 to 750,000 clones, 55% to 80% seen only once; the top ten take around 1.7%. J gave up 4 bases and V 0 bases, and 8 bases lay outside the gene matches. The CDR3 loop spans 15 amino acids. Germline loops: CDR1 GTSNPN, CDR2 SVGIG (reference sequence). Notes on this clone: Its cognate antigen is unknown.

This TCR was sampled from a woman aged 25 to 39 in good health. This chain connects TRBV30 to TRBJ2-5; 7 bases match TRBD2. The sample was memory CD4+ T cells sorted from blood. Subset of the sample: CD45RA-negative fraction. As DNA, the CDR3 is TGTGCCTGGAGTGTTGGAGGGAGGGAGGGAGAGACCCAGTACTTC. It translates to CAWSVGGREGETQYF.